What follows are 9 T cell receptor beta chains derived from one specimen sequenced in a study of shared clonotypes between healthy human individuals. Sequencing was performed with immunoSEQ multiplex PCR; in TCRdb, only in-frame clones are kept and a portion is missing. The table includes some 580,000 clones, about 98% detected once. The naive CD8 population came from CD45RO-negative cells selected for CCR7, without terminally differentiated effector memory CD45RA+ cells. Source material: naive CD8+ T cells sorted from blood. These receptors originate from a young man in good health.

The chain links TRBV29-1 to TRBJ1-1, with D perhaps matching TRBD1 (5 bases). Trimming removed 3 bases from V and 2 bases from J, with 10 bases in between. The CDR3 contains 13 residues. Per the germline V gene, CDR1 is SQVTM and CDR2 is ANQGSEA. CDR3 amino acids: CSVDRDGNTEAFF. For the CDR3, the DNA is TGCAGCGTTGACCGGGACGGAAACACTGAAGCTTTCTTT.

The genes are TRBV30 and TRBJ2-2; D call uncertain. The ends were cut back, 1 base at V and 3 bases at J, with 18 bases in the middle. Germline lookup yields CDR1 GTSNPN and CDR2 SVGIG (reference sequence). The CDR3 consists of 17 residues. CDR3 protein: CAWSEGITRYDTGELFF. Written as DNA, the CDR3 is TGTGCCTGGAGTGAAGGGATTACCCGATATGACACCGGGGAGCTGTTTTTT.

J is TRBJ2-5 and V is TRBV7-7; D is perhaps TRBD2 (6 bases). V was shortened by 5 bases and J by 1 base, with 8 bases between the two germline ends. The CDR3 has 13 amino acids. Germline V gene lookup returns CDR1 SSHAT and CDR2 FNYEAQ (reference sequence). Here the CDR3 reads CASSPGGQETQYF. The DNA of the CDR3 is TGTGCCAGCAGCCCCGGGGGCCAAGAGACCCAGTACTTC.

The chain is built from TRBV11-3 and TRBJ2-1, with 10 bases fitting TRBD1. V was pared by 5 bases and J by 6 bases, with 7 bases of the junction left unmatched. Germline assignment: CDR1 SGHNT and CDR2 YENEEA. This CDR3 spans 15 amino acids. For the CDR3, the DNA is TGTGCCAGCAGCCCTGGACAGGGGGAGGCCAATGAGCAGTTCTTC. Translated, it gives CASSPGQGEANEQFF.

This clone was seen once. The chain couples TRBV27 to TRBJ2-3; D unresolved. Per the germline V gene, CDR1 is MNHEY and CDR2 is SMNVEV (reference sequence). The germline V and J ends were trimmed by 6 bases and 4 bases, with 17 bases remaining between them. The CDR3 is 15 residues long. The CDR3 sequence: CASRPGPGRADTQYF. For the CDR3, the DNA is TGTGCCAGCAGGCCCGGGCCTGGAAGGGCAGATACGCAGTATTTT.

The V and J genes are TRBV16 and TRBJ2-7, with a weak D call TRBD1 (6 bases). The V end lost 0 bases, the J end lost 0 bases, and 12 bases lay between the germline ends. The V gene's germline CDR1 is KGHSY and CDR2 FQNENV. The CDR3 extends over 16 amino acids. The CDR3 coding sequence is TGTGCCAGCAGCCAATCGGTACAGGGTAGCTCCTACGAGCAGTACTTC. This gives the protein CASSQSVQGSSYEQYF. Full variable domain (rest looked up from reference TRBV16 and TRBJ2-7): GEEVAQTPKHLVRGEGQKAKLYCAPIKGHSYVFWYQQVLKNEFKFLISFQNENVFDETGMPKERFSAKCLPNSPCSLEIQATKLEDSAVYFCASSQSVQGSSYEQYFGPGTRLTVT.

The V and J genes are TRBV7-9 and TRBJ2-5; D call uncertain. The CDR3 contains 12 residues. Between the trimmed V and J ends, which lost 7 bases and 5 bases, there was a span of 11 bases. Germline CDR1 is SEHNR and CDR2 is FQNEAQ (reference sequence). The CDR3 loop reads CASTLRPETQYF. Here the CDR3 DNA reads TGTGCCAGCACCCTAAGGCCGGAGACCCAGTACTTC.

The rearrangement links TRBV21-1 to TRBJ2-7. TRBV21-1 counts as a pseudogene. The CDR3 has 16 residues. The CDR3, as DNA: TGTGCCTGCGAGCGAGGATGGCAGGGGACTCCCTACGAGCAGTACTTC. Its protein is CACERGWQGTPYEQYF.

This chain links TRBV11-3 with TRBJ2-5; the D gene is possibly TRBD2 (5 bases). The V end was cut by 2 bases, the J end by 3 bases, with 16 bases between. Germline values: CDR1 SGHNT, CDR2 YENEEA. The CDR3 has 16 amino acids. CDR3 sequence (DNA): TGTGCCAGCAGCTTAAGAGGGAGCGCCTTTAAAGAGACCCAGTACTTC. Protein: CASSLRGSAFKETQYF.